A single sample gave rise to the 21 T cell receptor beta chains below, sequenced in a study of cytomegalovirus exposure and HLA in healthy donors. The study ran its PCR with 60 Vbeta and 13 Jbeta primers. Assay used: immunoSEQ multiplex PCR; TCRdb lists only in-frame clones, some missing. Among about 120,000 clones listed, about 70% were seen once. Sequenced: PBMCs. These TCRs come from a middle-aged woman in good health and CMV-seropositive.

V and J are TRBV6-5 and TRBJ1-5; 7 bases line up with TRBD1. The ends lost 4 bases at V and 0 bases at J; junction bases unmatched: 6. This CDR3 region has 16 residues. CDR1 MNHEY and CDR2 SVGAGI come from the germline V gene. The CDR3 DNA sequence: TGTGCCAGCAGTTCTACAGGGGCTTATAGCAATCAGCCCCAGCATTTT. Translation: CASSSTGAYSNQPQHF.

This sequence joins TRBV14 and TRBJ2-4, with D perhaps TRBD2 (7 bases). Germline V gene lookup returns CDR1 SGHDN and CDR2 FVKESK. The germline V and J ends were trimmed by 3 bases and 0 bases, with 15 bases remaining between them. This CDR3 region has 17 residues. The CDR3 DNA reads TGTGCCAGCAGCCAGGTGGGGCGGGGGCTAGCCAAAAACATTCAGTACTTC. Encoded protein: CASSQVGRGLAKNIQYF.

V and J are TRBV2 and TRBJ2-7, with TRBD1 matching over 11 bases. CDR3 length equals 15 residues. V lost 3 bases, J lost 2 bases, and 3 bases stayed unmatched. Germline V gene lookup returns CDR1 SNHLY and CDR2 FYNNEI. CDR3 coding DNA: TGTGCCAGCAGTGAGGGGGGACAGGGGGCCTACGAGCAGTACTTC. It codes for CASSEGGQGAYEQYF.

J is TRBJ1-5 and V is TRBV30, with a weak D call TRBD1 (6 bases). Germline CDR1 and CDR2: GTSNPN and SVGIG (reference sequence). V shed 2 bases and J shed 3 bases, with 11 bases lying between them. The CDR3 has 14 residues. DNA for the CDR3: TGTGCCTGGAGTAAAGGGACAACCAATCAGCCCCAGCATTTT. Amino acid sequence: CAWSKGTTNQPQHF.

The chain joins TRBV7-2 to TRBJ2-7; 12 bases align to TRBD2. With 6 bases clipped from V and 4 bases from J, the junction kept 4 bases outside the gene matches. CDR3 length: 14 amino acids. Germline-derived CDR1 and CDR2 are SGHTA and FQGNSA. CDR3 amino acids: CASRLAGGVYEQYF. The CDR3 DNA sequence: TGTGCCAGCAGACTAGCGGGGGGTGTGTACGAGCAGTACTTC.

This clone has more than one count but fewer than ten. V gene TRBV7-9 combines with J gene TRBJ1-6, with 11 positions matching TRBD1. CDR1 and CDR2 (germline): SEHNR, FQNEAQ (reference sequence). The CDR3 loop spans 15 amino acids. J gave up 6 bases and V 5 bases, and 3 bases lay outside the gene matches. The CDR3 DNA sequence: TGTGCCAGCAGCAGGGGGACAGGGGGTAATTCACCCCTCCACTTT. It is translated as CASSRGTGGNSPLHF.

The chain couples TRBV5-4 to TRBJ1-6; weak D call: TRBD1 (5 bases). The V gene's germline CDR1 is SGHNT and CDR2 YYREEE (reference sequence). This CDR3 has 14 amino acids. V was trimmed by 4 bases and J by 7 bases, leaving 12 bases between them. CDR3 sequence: CASSLRDLNSPLHF. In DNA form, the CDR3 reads TGTGCCAGCAGCCTCAGGGATTTGAATTCACCCCTCCACTTT.

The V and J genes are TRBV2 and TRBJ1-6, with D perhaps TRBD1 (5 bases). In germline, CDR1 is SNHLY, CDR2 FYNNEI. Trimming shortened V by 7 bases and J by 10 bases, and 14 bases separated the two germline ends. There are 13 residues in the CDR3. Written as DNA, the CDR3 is TGTGCCAGCACCGAACCGGGGGGATCACCCCTCCACTTT. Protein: CASTEPGGSPLHF.

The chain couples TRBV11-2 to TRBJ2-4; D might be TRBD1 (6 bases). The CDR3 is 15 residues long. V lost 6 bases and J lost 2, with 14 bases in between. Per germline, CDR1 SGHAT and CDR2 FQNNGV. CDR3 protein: CASRGPQGTKNIQYF. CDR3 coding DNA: TGTGCCAGCAGGGGTCCACAGGGAACCAAAAACATTCAGTACTTC.

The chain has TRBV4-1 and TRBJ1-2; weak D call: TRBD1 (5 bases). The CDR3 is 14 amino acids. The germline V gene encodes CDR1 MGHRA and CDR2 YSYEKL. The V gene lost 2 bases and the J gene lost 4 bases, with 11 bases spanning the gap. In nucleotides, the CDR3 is TGCGCCAGCAGCCAATTAGAAGGGGTCTATGGCTACACCTTC. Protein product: CASSQLEGVYGYTF.

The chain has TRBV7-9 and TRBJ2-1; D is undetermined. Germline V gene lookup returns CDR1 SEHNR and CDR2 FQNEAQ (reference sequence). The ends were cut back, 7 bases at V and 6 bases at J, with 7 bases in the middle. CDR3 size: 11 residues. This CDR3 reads CASTPLNEQFF. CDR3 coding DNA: TGTGCCAGCACCCCCCTCAATGAGCAGTTCTTC.

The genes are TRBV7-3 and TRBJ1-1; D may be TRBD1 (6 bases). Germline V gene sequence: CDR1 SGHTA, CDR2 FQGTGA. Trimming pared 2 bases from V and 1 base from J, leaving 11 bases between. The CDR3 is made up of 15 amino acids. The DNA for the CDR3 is TGTGCCAGCAGCTTAGGCAGGGGCGCGAACACTGAAGCTTTCTTT. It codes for CASSLGRGANTEAFF.

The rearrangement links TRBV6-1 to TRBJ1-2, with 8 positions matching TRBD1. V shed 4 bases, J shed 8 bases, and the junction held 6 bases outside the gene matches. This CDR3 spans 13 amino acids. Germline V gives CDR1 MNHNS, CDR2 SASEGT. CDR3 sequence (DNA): TGTGCCAGCAGTGTCACAGGGGGGGTAGGCTACACCTTC. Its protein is CASSVTGGVGYTF.

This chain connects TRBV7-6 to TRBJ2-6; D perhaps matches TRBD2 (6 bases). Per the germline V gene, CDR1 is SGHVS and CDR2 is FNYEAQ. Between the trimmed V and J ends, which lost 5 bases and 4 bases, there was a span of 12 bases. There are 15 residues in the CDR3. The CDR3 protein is CASSPGEAGANVLTF. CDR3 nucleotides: TGTGCCAGCAGCCCGGGGGAGGCGGGGGCCAACGTCCTGACTTTC.

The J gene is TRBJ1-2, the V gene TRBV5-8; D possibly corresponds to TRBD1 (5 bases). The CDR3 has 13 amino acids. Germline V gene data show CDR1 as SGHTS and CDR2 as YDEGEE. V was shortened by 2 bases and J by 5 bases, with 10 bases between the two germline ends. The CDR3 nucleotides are TGTGCCAGCAGCTTTCGGGGGATTTATGGCTACACCTTC. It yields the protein CASSFRGIYGYTF.

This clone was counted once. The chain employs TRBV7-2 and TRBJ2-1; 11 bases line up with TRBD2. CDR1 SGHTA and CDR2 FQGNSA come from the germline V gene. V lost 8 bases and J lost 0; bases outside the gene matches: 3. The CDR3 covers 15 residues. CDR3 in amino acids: CASGSGGGSYNEQFF. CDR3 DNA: TGTGCCAGCGGTAGCGGGGGGGGCTCCTACAATGAGCAGTTCTTC.

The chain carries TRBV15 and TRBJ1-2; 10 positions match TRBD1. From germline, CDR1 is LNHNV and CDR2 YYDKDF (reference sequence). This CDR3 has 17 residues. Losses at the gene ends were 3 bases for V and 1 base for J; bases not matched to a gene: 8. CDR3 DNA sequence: TGTGCCACCAGCAGGAAGGCCGGGACAGGGGTTAACTATGGCTACACCTTC. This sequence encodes CATSRKAGTGVNYGYTF.

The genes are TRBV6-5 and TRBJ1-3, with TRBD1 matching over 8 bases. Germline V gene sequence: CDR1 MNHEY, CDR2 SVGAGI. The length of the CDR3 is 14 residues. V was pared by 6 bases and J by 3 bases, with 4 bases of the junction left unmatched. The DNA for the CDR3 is TGTGCCAGCAGCCCCGACAGGGGTGGAAACACCATATATTTT. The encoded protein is CASSPDRGGNTIYF.

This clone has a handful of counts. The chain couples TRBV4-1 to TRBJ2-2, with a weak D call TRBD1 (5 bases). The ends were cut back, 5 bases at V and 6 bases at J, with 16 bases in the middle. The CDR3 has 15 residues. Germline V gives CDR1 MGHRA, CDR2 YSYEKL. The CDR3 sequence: CASSKLDTIAGELFF. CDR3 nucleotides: TGCGCCAGCAGCAAGCTGGACACCATCGCCGGGGAGCTGTTTTTT.

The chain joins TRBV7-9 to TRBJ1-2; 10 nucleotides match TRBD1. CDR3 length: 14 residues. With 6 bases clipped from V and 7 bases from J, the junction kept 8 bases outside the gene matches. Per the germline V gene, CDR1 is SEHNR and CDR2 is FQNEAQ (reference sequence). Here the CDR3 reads CASRTTGGEGGYTF. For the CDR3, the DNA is TGTGCCAGCAGAACGACAGGGGGCGAGGGTGGCTACACCTTC. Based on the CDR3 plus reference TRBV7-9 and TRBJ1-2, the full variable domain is DTGVSQNPRHKITKRGQNVTFRCDPISEHNRLYWYRQTLGQGPEFLTYFQNEAQLEKSRLLSDRFSAERPKGSFSTLEIQRTEQGDSAMYLCASRTTGGEGGYTFGSGTRLTVV.

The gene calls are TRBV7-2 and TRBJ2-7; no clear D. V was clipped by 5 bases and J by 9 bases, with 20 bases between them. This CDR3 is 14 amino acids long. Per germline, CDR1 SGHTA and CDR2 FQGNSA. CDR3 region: CASSLDDEEFGQYF. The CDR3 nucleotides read TGTGCCAGCAGCCTGGATGATGAGGAATTTGGGCAGTACTTC.